Presented here are 21 T cell receptor beta chains from one specimen sequenced in a study of Ad26.COV2.S vaccination and SARS-CoV-2 variants. Produced via immunoSEQ multiplex PCR; TCRdb's table is partial and in-frame only. Of about 410,000 clones listed, about 85% were seen once; the top ten hold roughly 3%. Treatment specified: some 20 received Ad26.COV2.S at low or high dose, single or two shots; about 5 received placebo; per-sample allocation not given. Day 63 following the first vaccine or placebo injection was when the samples were taken. This sample comprised peripheral blood, obtained in a trial of Ad26.COV2.S vaccine versus placebo. The source of these receptors is a person aged 18-60 years who received the Ad26.COV2.S COVID-19 vaccine or a placebo.

The gene calls are TRBV4-3 and TRBJ1-4; D perhaps matches TRBD1 (6 bases). The CDR3 consists of 17 residues. Germline CDR1 reads LGHNA; CDR2 reads YSLEER. Trimming stripped 4 bases from V and 0 bases from J, with 15 bases between. This chain's CDR3 is CASSLTGSSATNEKLFF. CDR3 nucleotide sequence: TGCGCCAGCAGCCTCACAGGGTCATCGGCAACTAATGAAAAACTGTTTTTT.

The chain employs TRBV2 and TRBJ1-5; 8 nucleotides agree with TRBD1. Trimming at V came to 4 bases and at J to 5 bases, leaving 7 bases not matched to a gene. The CDR3 runs 15 residues. Germline assignment: CDR1 SNHLY and CDR2 FYNNEI. The CDR3, as DNA: TGTGCCAGCAGTGCTCGGGACAGGTGGTATCAGCCCCAGCATTTT. Translation gives CASSARDRWYQPQHF.

Note on this clone: Compared with germline, one end of the junction differs, possibly owing to a read error. The V gene is TRBV3-1 (or the pseudogene TRBV3-2), the J gene TRBJ1-6; weak D call: TRBD1 (5 bases). Germline CDR1 is LGHDT and CDR2 is YNNKEL (reference sequence). This CDR3 spans 17 amino acids. CDR3 DNA sequence: TGTGCCAGCAGCCCGATGGGGCAGGGTGCCTACAATTCACCCCTCCACTTT. This sequence encodes CASSPMGQGAYNSPLHF.

The chain carries TRBV7-2 and TRBJ2-3; possibly TRBD1 or TRBD2 for D (6 bases each). V was clipped by 7 bases and J by 4 bases, with 21 bases between them. This CDR3 has 16 amino acids. The V gene's germline CDR1 is SGHTA and CDR2 FQGNSA. CDR3 DNA sequence: TGTGCCAGCACCCCACGAGGTAGGGGGGCCCCAGATACGCAGTATTTT. As protein: CASTPRGRGAPDTQYF.

There are a few counts of this clone. This rearrangement joins TRBV11-2 to TRBJ1-2; possible D gene TRBD1, 6 bases. Germline values: CDR1 SGHAT, CDR2 FQNNGV. V gave up 0 bases and J gave up 4 bases, with 6 bases separating them. This CDR3 is 13 amino acids long. Here the CDR3 reads CASSLDRGYGYTF. DNA of the CDR3: TGTGCCAGCAGCTTAGACAGGGGCTATGGCTACACCTTC.

J is TRBJ2-1 and V is TRBV20-1, with D perhaps given as TRBD1 or TRBD2 (5 bases each). CDR3 length: 11 residues. CDR1 DFQATT and CDR2 SNEGSKA come from the germline V gene (reference sequence). Deletions cut 1 base from V and 15 bases from J, with 13 bases between. This chain's CDR3 is CSARAGTEWFF. CDR3 coding DNA: TGCAGTGCTAGAGCCGGGACCGAGTGGTTCTTC.

The rearrangement uses TRBV6-5 and TRBJ1-3; no firm D call. This CDR3 has 15 residues. V was cut by 6 bases and J by 0 bases, with 12 bases left in between. CDR1 MNHEY and CDR2 SVGAGI come from the germline V gene. CDR3 in amino acids: CASRPGLYSGNTIYF. The CDR3 coding sequence is TGTGCCAGCAGACCCGGGCTCTACTCTGGAAACACCATATATTTT.

This clone occurred once. The J gene is TRBJ1-1, the V gene TRBV20-1; D remains unclear. V was cut by 6 bases and J by 10 bases, with 15 bases left in between. The CDR3 consists of 11 residues. Germline V gene sequence: CDR1 DFQATT, CDR2 SNEGSKA (reference sequence). This CDR3 is CSAELEWRAFF. DNA of the CDR3: TGCAGTGCCGAGCTCGAATGGCGAGCTTTCTTT.

The gene calls are TRBV27 and TRBJ1-2; TRBD1 agrees at 7 bases. V lost 0 bases and J lost 6; bases outside the gene matches: 4. This CDR3 has 14 residues. Germline CDR1 reads MNHEY; CDR2 reads SMNVEV (reference sequence). CDR3 sequence reads: CASSLSPGGNGYTF. The CDR3 DNA follows: TGTGCCAGCAGTTTATCCCCAGGGGGGAATGGCTACACCTTC.

The V gene is TRBV6-5, the J gene TRBJ1-3, with TRBD1 identical over 7 bases. CDR1 is MNHEY and CDR2 is SVGAGI in the germline V gene. With 6 bases clipped from V and 0 bases from J, the junction kept 2 bases outside the gene matches. CDR3 length equals 14 residues. The CDR3 sequence is CASSPGGSGNTIYF. The CDR3 bases are TGTGCCAGCAGCCCAGGGGGCTCTGGAAACACCATATATTTT.

CDR3 in DNA: TGCAGTGCTAGTAGCGGGGGGAGGACTGAAGCTTTCTTT. This translates into CSASSGGRTEAFF. The gene calls are TRBV20-1 and TRBJ1-1, with D tentatively TRBD1 (5 bases). Looked up from germline, CDR1 is DFQATT and CDR2 is SNEGSKA (reference sequence). The CDR3 consists of 13 residues. Deletions cut 3 bases from V and 5 bases from J, with 13 bases between.

The chain recombines TRBV11-2 with TRBJ2-3, with D unresolved. Germline lookup yields CDR1 SGHAT and CDR2 FQNNGV. This CDR3 is built from 14 residues. Trimming took off 1 base at V and 5 bases at J, with 10 bases between the two ends. As DNA, the CDR3 is TGTGCCAGCAGCTTAGGGAATCTGGAAGATACGCAGTATTTT. This translates into CASSLGNLEDTQYF.

This chain uses TRBV6-5 with TRBJ1-4; 9 positions agree with TRBD1. The CDR3 contains 14 residues. From germline, CDR1 is MNHEY and CDR2 SVGAGI. The V segment lost 5 bases and the J segment 4 bases; nucleotides outside the gene matches: 2. In DNA, the CDR3 is TGTGCCAGCAGTCGACAGGGGGATAATGAAAAACTGTTTTTT. Translated, it gives CASSRQGDNEKLFF.

This sequence joins TRBV28 and TRBJ2-6; D gene ambiguous. Trimming shortened V by 5 bases and J by 6 bases, and 8 bases separated the two germline ends. Germline-derived CDR1 and CDR2 are MDHEN and SYDVKM. The CDR3 loop spans 13 amino acids. CDR3 DNA sequence: TGTGCCAGCAGTCCTCCCCTGGCCAACGTCCTGACTTTC. Translation: CASSPPLANVLTF.

The DNA of the CDR3 is TGTGCCAGCAGCTTGAGGTTGGCGCAGGGCTACACCTTC. It encodes CASSLRLAQGYTF. The J gene is TRBJ1-2, the V gene TRBV5-6; D remains ambiguous. From germline, CDR1 is SGHDT and CDR2 YYEEEE. Trimming removed 1 base from V and 8 bases from J, with 12 bases in between. The CDR3 covers 13 residues.

V gene TRBV2 combines with J gene TRBJ1-5; D is uncertain. The length of the CDR3 is 14 residues. Germline loops: CDR1 SNHLY, CDR2 FYNNEI. Trimming took off 6 bases at V and 3 bases at J, with 12 bases between the two ends. Here the CDR3 reads CASSATSSNQPQHF. The CDR3 DNA is TGTGCCAGCAGCGCCACATCTTCCAATCAGCCCCAGCATTTT.

J is TRBJ1-2 and V is TRBV6-1, with TRBD1 matching over 9 bases. V was pared by 3 bases and J by 7 bases, with 9 bases of the junction left unmatched. The CDR3 covers 15 residues. Germline V gene data show CDR1 as MNHNS and CDR2 as SASEGT. This CDR3 is CASSEGDREWRGYTF. Written as DNA, the CDR3 is TGTGCCAGCAGTGAGGGGGACAGGGAGTGGCGTGGCTACACCTTC.

The V and J genes are TRBV5-1 and TRBJ2-3; D gene ambiguous. V was shortened by 1 base and J by 7 bases, with 4 bases between the two germline ends. This CDR3 has 11 amino acids. The germline V gene encodes CDR1 SGHRS and CDR2 YFSETQ. The chain's CDR3 is CASSLLNTQYF. The CDR3 DNA reads TGCGCCAGCAGCTTGTTAAATACGCAGTATTTT.

The chain uses TRBV6-1 and TRBJ2-1, with unresolved D. V was trimmed by 0 bases and J by 6 bases, leaving 9 bases between them. CDR1 and CDR2 (germline): MNHNS, SASEGT. The CDR3 spans 14 residues. CDR3 loop: CASSEAVQTNEQFF. The CDR3 nucleotides are TGTGCCAGCAGTGAAGCGGTACAGACCAATGAGCAGTTCTTC.

In the case of this clone: Other DNA sequences in the sample encode the same CDR3. The V call is TRBV6-5, the J call TRBJ1-1; D remains ambiguous. This CDR3 has 13 residues. CDR1 and CDR2 from the germline V gene are MNHEY and SVGAGI. Trimming stripped 2 bases from V and 1 base from J, with 5 bases between. DNA of the CDR3: TGTGCCAGCAGTTACCGGTCGAACACTGAAGCTTTCTTT. Amino acids: CASSYRSNTEAFF.

The genes are TRBV27 and TRBJ1-5; D call uncertain. Per germline, CDR1 MNHEY and CDR2 SMNVEV (reference sequence). The CDR3 extends over 13 amino acids. Trimming removed 1 base from V and 1 base from J, with 2 bases in between. The CDR3, as DNA: TGTGCCAGCAGTTTATTGAGCAATCAGCCCCAGCATTTT. Protein sequence: CASSLLSNQPQHF.